The rows below give T cell receptor beta chains drawn from one sample of a study of OX40 agonist ivuxolimab in advanced cancers. Here immunoSEQ multiplex PCR was the method, and the copy in TCRdb shows in-frame clones only, minus some. The sample carries fewer than 110,000 clones, 75% to 95% recorded once. This specimen consisted of CD4+ or CD8+ T cells sorted from blood, obtained in a trial of the OX40 agonist ivuxolimab. The source is an adult with an advanced solid tumor such as melanoma, head and neck, liver or kidney cancer. Each CDR3 is given with its conserved first and last residue.

v_call,j_call,cdr3_aa
TRBV27,TRBJ2-7,CASSRIPPGLAGVYEQYF
TRBV21-1,TRBJ2-6,CASSTQKRVPGANVLTF
TRBV19,TRBJ1-3,CASRVGDSSSGNTIYF
TRBV19,TRBJ2-2,CASSSHKENTGELFF
TRBV19,TRBJ2-3,CASSIETVGGDTQYF
TRBV11-2,TRBJ1-1,CASSREGNTEAFF
TRBV27,TRBJ2-1,CASSLSGWADSSYNEQFF
TRBV4-1,TRBJ1-2,CASSQEGGHSYGYTF
TRBV18,TRBJ1-1,CASSPRQDEAFF
TRBV7-2,TRBJ2-7,CASSLETAYEQYF
TRBV5-1,TRBJ2-3,CASSSRWGATDTQYF
TRBV9,TRBJ2-1,CASSVSLTSGRYNEQFF
TRBV30,TRBJ1-5,CAWSVDTGGNQPQHF
TRBV30,TRBJ1-1,CAWSPGRVEAFF
TRBV5-4,TRBJ2-1,CASSPTSGSYNEQFF
TRBV28,TRBJ2-1,CASSSGLAGVSKVFF
TRBV5-1,TRBJ2-2,CASSPDSIRAGELFF
TRBV4-1,TRBJ1-4,CASRFYIKGGRSLATNEKLFF
TRBV5-1,TRBJ1-3,CASSLSSDRKEATIYF
TRBV7-2,TRBJ2-7,CASSLAQTSYEQYF
TRBV28,-,CASSWTYEQYF
TRBV18,TRBJ1-1,CASSPNLRTEAFF
TRBV19,TRBJ2-7,CASSTSGNEQYF
TRBV5-1,TRBJ2-3,CASSLGVPGSTDTQYF
TRBV5-4,TRBJ1-4,CASSRRGPSATNEKLFF